A selection of T cell receptor beta chains follows, all from one sample in a study of tumor-infiltrating lymphocytes in primary liver carcinoma. TCRdb reanalysed the multiplex PCR reads using MiXCR and keeps one entry per CDR3 protein. The table lists approximately 300,000 distinct CDR3 sequences, 65% of them singletons, with approximately 9% in the top ten. Sequencing was carried out using peripheral blood. The receptor source for this set is a man in his forties or fifties with primary liver carcinoma and hepatitis B virus infection. Both conserved end residues are part of each CDR3. Each record gives: D gene, V gene, J gene, clone size, CDR3 DNA, CDR3 protein. A D gene is named only where the DNA matches it firmly. Not all rows give a size; the values are once, few, many and, for expanded clones, a class.

d_gene: .
v_gene: TRBV12-3/TRBV12-4
j_gene: TRBJ1-1
abundance: few
CDR3nt: TGTGCCAGCAGTCCCCAGGGGTGGGGTGAAGCTTTCTTT
CDR3aa: CASSPQGWGEAFF

d_gene: .
v_gene: TRBV29-1
j_gene: TRBJ2-3
abundance: many
CDR3nt: TGCAGCCTTTATACGGCAAGCGCAGATACGCAGTATTTT
CDR3aa: CSLYTASADTQYF

d_gene: .
v_gene: TRBV29-1
j_gene: TRBJ2-5
abundance: many
CDR3nt: TGCAGCGTGTGGATCCAAGAGACCCAGTACTTC
CDR3aa: CSVWIQETQYF

d_gene: TRBD1
v_gene: TRBV30
j_gene: TRBJ2-3
abundance: .
CDR3nt: TGTGCCGGGGGACAGGGTTCGGATACGCAGTATTTT
CDR3aa: CAGGQGSDTQYF

d_gene: TRBD1
v_gene: TRBV29-1
j_gene: TRBJ1-2
abundance: many
CDR3nt: TGCAGCGTCCTCAGGGGGGGGCAAAATGGCTACACCTTC
CDR3aa: CSVLRGGQNGYTF

d_gene: .
v_gene: TRBV11-3
j_gene: TRBJ1-6
abundance: .
CDR3nt: TGTACCAGCAGCGGGGGACGGAATTCACCCCTCCACTTT
CDR3aa: CTSSGGRNSPLHF

d_gene: .
v_gene: TRBV10-3
j_gene: TRBJ1-5
abundance: .
CDR3nt: TGTGCCATCAGTGACCTCATAGGGAATCAGCCCCTGCATTTT
CDR3aa: CAISDLIGNQPLHF

d_gene: .
v_gene: TRBV4-3
j_gene: TRBJ2-7
abundance: many
CDR3nt: TGCGCCAGCAGCCAAGAACTAGAAGCCGAGCAGTACTTC
CDR3aa: CASSQELEAEQYF

d_gene: .
v_gene: TRBV30
j_gene: TRBJ1-2
abundance: once
CDR3nt: TGTGCCTGGACATGGAACTATGGCTACACCTTC
CDR3aa: CAWTWNYGYTF

d_gene: .
v_gene: TRBV30
j_gene: TRBJ1-5
abundance: .
CDR3nt: TGTGCCTGTGGACAGCCTAATCAGCCCCAGCATTTT
CDR3aa: CACGQPNQPQHF

d_gene: .
v_gene: TRBV6-5
j_gene: TRBJ1-2
abundance: once
CDR3nt: TGTGCCAGCAGTTCTCCACAAACTCCGGGAGGCTACACCTTC
CDR3aa: CASSSPQTPGGYTF

d_gene: .
v_gene: TRBV11-2
j_gene: TRBJ2-7
abundance: many
CDR3nt: TGTGCCAGCACCCACCGGGGATCCCCCTACGAGCAGTACTTC
CDR3aa: CASTHRGSPYEQYF

d_gene: .
v_gene: TRBV5-5
j_gene: TRBJ2-1
abundance: few
CDR3nt: TGTGCCAGCAGCTTGTCCGCGACAGCGGGTAACAATGAGCAGTTCTTC
CDR3aa: CASSLSATAGNNEQFF

d_gene: TRBD1
v_gene: TRBV28
j_gene: TRBJ2-7
abundance: .
CDR3nt: TGTGCCAGCAGTTTCCAGGGGGCAACCTACGAGCAGTACTTC
CDR3aa: CASSFQGATYEQYF

d_gene: .
v_gene: TRBV5-4
j_gene: TRBJ2-7
abundance: many
CDR3nt: TGTGCCAGCAGCTTGGAAGGGAAGGACGGGCAGTACTTC
CDR3aa: CASSLEGKDGQYF

d_gene: TRBD2
v_gene: TRBV5-5
j_gene: TRBJ2-3
abundance: .
CDR3nt: TGTGCCAGCAGTACGGCTAGCGGAATAACAGATACGCAGTATTTT
CDR3aa: CASSTASGITDTQYF

d_gene: .
v_gene: TRBV5-6
j_gene: TRBJ2-3
abundance: .
CDR3nt: TGTGCCAGCAGTGGGGGCCGGGATACGCAGTATTTT
CDR3aa: CASSGGRDTQYF

d_gene: TRBD2
v_gene: TRBV5-1
j_gene: TRBJ2-3
abundance: .
CDR3nt: TGCGCCAGCAGCCCGGGACTAGCGGCTATTCTTTCCACAGATACGCTGTATTTT
CDR3aa: CASSPGLAAILSTDTLYF

d_gene: .
v_gene: TRBV6-1
j_gene: TRBJ2-3
abundance: .
CDR3nt: TGTGCCAGCAATCCCACGGGACCTAGCACAGGTACGCAGTATTTT
CDR3aa: CASNPTGPSTGTQYF

d_gene: .
v_gene: TRBV5-1
j_gene: TRBJ2-1
abundance: .
CDR3nt: TGCGCCAGCAAGTTAGTCGGGAGCTCCAATGAGCAGTTCTTC
CDR3aa: CASKLVGSSNEQFF

d_gene: TRBD1
v_gene: TRBV6-5
j_gene: TRBJ2-7
abundance: .
CDR3nt: TGTGCCAACAGTTACTCCCCTCAGGGACAGAAGTCCTACGAGCAGTACTTC
CDR3aa: CANSYSPQGQKSYEQYF

d_gene: TRBD1
v_gene: TRBV4-1
j_gene: TRBJ1-1
abundance: .
CDR3nt: TGCGCCGGCAGCCAAGATCAGGGGGCGCGGGCTGAAGCTTTCTTT
CDR3aa: CAGSQDQGARAEAFF

d_gene: TRBD1
v_gene: TRBV5-4
j_gene: TRBJ2-6
abundance: few
CDR3nt: TGTGCCAGCAGCTTGGGAGGGACAGGCTCTGGGGCCAACGTCCTGACTTTC
CDR3aa: CASSLGGTGSGANVLTF

d_gene: TRBD2
v_gene: TRBV6-6
j_gene: TRBJ2-7
abundance: .
CDR3nt: TGTGCCAGCAGCGGAGGACTAGCGGGAGGACCAGCGGTCCATGAGCAGTACTTC
CDR3aa: CASSGGLAGGPAVHEQYF

d_gene: .
v_gene: TRBV5-4
j_gene: TRBJ1-1
abundance: few
CDR3nt: TGTGCCAGCAGCTCCAGTAGCTGGGACACTGAAGCTTTCTTT
CDR3aa: CASSSSSWDTEAFF

d_gene: .
v_gene: TRBV28
j_gene: TRBJ1-1
abundance: .
CDR3nt: TGTGCCAGCAGCTTCGGGCAGGGGAGGTTCACTGAAGCTTTCTTT
CDR3aa: CASSFGQGRFTEAFF

d_gene: .
v_gene: TRBV5-1
j_gene: TRBJ1-4
abundance: .
CDR3nt: TGCGCCAGCAGAATCCAGGGTACTAATGAAAAACTGTTTTTT
CDR3aa: CASRIQGTNEKLFF

d_gene: .
v_gene: TRBV11-2
j_gene: TRBJ2-6
abundance: .
CDR3nt: TGTGCCAGCAGCCCGAGGGGGGCTCCCAGTTCTGGGGCCAACGTCCTGACTTTC
CDR3aa: CASSPRGAPSSGANVLTF

d_gene: TRBD2
v_gene: TRBV6-6
j_gene: TRBJ2-2
abundance: many
CDR3nt: TGTGCCAGCAGTATGTTCGGGACTAGCGGGGCGAACACCGGGGAGCTGTTTTTT
CDR3aa: CASSMFGTSGANTGELFF

d_gene: .
v_gene: TRBV11-3
j_gene: TRBJ2-1
abundance: .
CDR3nt: TGTGCCAACAGCTTGCGTTTGGGCTACGAGCAGTTCTTC
CDR3aa: CANSLRLGYEQFF

d_gene: .
v_gene: TRBV4-3
j_gene: TRBJ2-1
abundance: .
CDR3nt: TGTGCAAGCAGCCAAGAGGAGCGGGATAAGGGGGTTAATGAGCAGTGCTTC
CDR3aa: CASSQEERDKGVNEQCF

d_gene: .
v_gene: TRBV6-5
j_gene: TRBJ2-1
abundance: .
CDR3nt: TGTGCCAGCAGTTACCCCCTAGCGCAGAACAATGAGCAGTTCTTC
CDR3aa: CASSYPLAQNNEQFF

d_gene: .
v_gene: TRBV4-1
j_gene: TRBJ1-5
abundance: .
CDR3nt: TGCGCCAGCAGACTCTCGGACAAAAAAAATCAGCCCCAGCATTTT
CDR3aa: CASRLSDKKNQPQHF

d_gene: .
v_gene: TRBV6-1
j_gene: TRBJ1-1
abundance: .
CDR3nt: TGTGTCAGCGGTTTCGGGTCGGGAGGTGGGAGCACTGAAGCTTTCTTT
CDR3aa: CVSGFGSGGGSTEAFF

d_gene: TRBD1
v_gene: TRBV5-1
j_gene: TRBJ1-1
abundance: .
CDR3nt: TGCGCCAGACGCTTGGCAGGGACAGGAAACACTGAAGCTTTCTTT
CDR3aa: CARRLAGTGNTEAFF

d_gene: .
v_gene: TRBV9
j_gene: TRBJ1-4
abundance: .
CDR3nt: TGTACCTGCAGCGACCCGACGTCGATGCACGAAAAACTGTTTTTT
CDR3aa: CTCSDPTSMHEKLFF

d_gene: TRBD1
v_gene: TRBV30
j_gene: TRBJ1-6
abundance: .
CDR3nt: TGTGCCTGGAGTACGGGACAGGGGGTAGATTCACCCCTCCACTTT
CDR3aa: CAWSTGQGVDSPLHF

d_gene: .
v_gene: TRBV28
j_gene: TRBJ2-3
abundance: .
CDR3nt: TGTGCCAGCAGTTTCCAGGGAAAGGGTGCGAGCACAGATGCGCAGTATTTT
CDR3aa: CASSFQGKGASTDAQYF

d_gene: .
v_gene: TRBV5-1
j_gene: TRBJ1-1
abundance: .
CDR3nt: TGCGCCAGCAGCCGGACGGACACGATATCTGAAGCTCTCTTT
CDR3aa: CASSRTDTISEALF

d_gene: .
v_gene: TRBV5-4
j_gene: TRBJ2-5
abundance: many
CDR3nt: TGTGCCAGCAGCTTGAGGGGGTCGGGGGAGACCCAGTACTTC
CDR3aa: CASSLRGSGETQYF

d_gene: TRBD1
v_gene: TRBV4-1
j_gene: TRBJ1-2
abundance: .
CDR3nt: TGCGCCAGCAGACTGGGACAGGGCTATGGATACACCTTC
CDR3aa: CASRLGQGYGYTF

d_gene: .
v_gene: TRBV5-5
j_gene: TRBJ1-5
abundance: many
CDR3nt: TGTGCCAGCAGCGCGGACTGGAATCAGCCCCAGCATTTT
CDR3aa: CASSADWNQPQHF

d_gene: .
v_gene: TRBV19
j_gene: TRBJ1-1
abundance: .
CDR3nt: TGTGCCAGTAGCTGGCAGGGCCCTCTGAACACTGAAGCTTTCTTT
CDR3aa: CASSWQGPLNTEAFF

d_gene: .
v_gene: TRBV6-2/TRBV6-3
j_gene: TRBJ2-7
abundance: .
CDR3nt: TGTGCCAGCAGTTACCCGGGACCCACGGGCGTGCAGTACTTC
CDR3aa: CASSYPGPTGVQYF

d_gene: .
v_gene: TRBV7-9
j_gene: TRBJ1-5
abundance: .
CDR3nt: TGTGCCAGCAGCGATACCGGACGTGGTAACAATCAGCCCCAACATTTT
CDR3aa: CASSDTGRGNNQPQHF

d_gene: .
v_gene: TRBV28
j_gene: TRBJ2-1
abundance: .
CDR3nt: TGTGCCAGCAGTTTGTCCAATGAGCAGTTCTTC
CDR3aa: CASSLSNEQFF

d_gene: .
v_gene: TRBV12-3/TRBV12-4
j_gene: TRBJ1-1
abundance: many
CDR3nt: TGTGCCAGCAGTTTTTCAGGGGCCGCTGAAGCTTTCTTT
CDR3aa: CASSFSGAAEAFF

d_gene: .
v_gene: TRBV6-6
j_gene: TRBJ2-5
abundance: .
CDR3nt: TGTGACAGCAGTTCTATTCCCTCGGGAGCGGAGACCCAGTACTTC
CDR3aa: CDSSSIPSGAETQYF

d_gene: .
v_gene: TRBV2
j_gene: TRBJ2-7
abundance: few
CDR3nt: TGTGCCAGCAGGAGGGGGTCGGGCTCGACCTACGAGCAGTACTTC
CDR3aa: CASRRGSGSTYEQYF

d_gene: .
v_gene: TRBV7-9
j_gene: TRBJ2-1
abundance: few
CDR3nt: TGTGCCAGCAGCCGAGAAGGCGATGAGCAGTTCTTC
CDR3aa: CASSREGDEQFF

d_gene: .
v_gene: TRBV4-3
j_gene: TRBJ2-7
abundance: .
CDR3nt: TGCGCCAGGAGCCAAGATCGGGGAAGCTACGAGCAGTACTTC
CDR3aa: CARSQDRGSYEQYF

d_gene: .
v_gene: TRBV6-1
j_gene: TRBJ2-7
abundance: .
CDR3nt: TGTGCCAGCAGCGCTTCGAGGGGCCTGGGCTACGAACAGTACTTC
CDR3aa: CASSASRGLGYEQYF